Following are 5 T cell receptor beta chains from one sample sequenced in a study of T cells in Graves' hyperthyroidism and ophthalmopathy. The source material, RNA transcripts, was used to amplify TCR beta CDR3 regions. HTBI primers drove first-round RT-PCR of the TCR CDR3. TCRdb recomputed calls from the multiplex PCR reads with MiXCR, one row per CDR3 protein. The repertoire holds 530,000 or so distinct CDR3 sequences, with roughly a quarter as singletons. Material for sequencing was blood. The receptors derive from a woman between 25 and 40 years old with Graves' ophthalmopathy.

J is TRBJ2-4 and V is TRBV18; D gene uncertain. From germline, CDR1 is KGHSH and CDR2 LQKENI. This CDR3 has 17 amino acids. Trimming removed 1 base from V and 3 bases from J, with 16 bases in between. The CDR3 reads CASSPRSTVENKNIQYF. CDR3 DNA: TGTGCCAGCTCACCACGCAGCACCGTGGAGAACAAAAACATTCAGTACTTC.

This clonotype has more than one count but fewer than ten. This rearrangement joins TRBV7-8 to TRBJ2-5; TRBD2 matches at 13 bases. The ends lost 2 bases at V and 0 bases at J; junction bases unmatched: 9. The CDR3 covers 19 residues. Germline CDR1 and CDR2: SGHVS and FQNEAQ. The CDR3 DNA sequence: TGTGCCAGCAGCTTAAGGGTCGGACTAGCGGGAGAGGACCAAGAGACCCAGTACTTC. Translation: CASSLRVGLAGEDQETQYF.

This clonotype was recorded many times. V and J are TRBV18 and TRBJ1-2; D is unresolved. This CDR3 comprises 14 residues. The V gene's germline CDR1 is KGHSH and CDR2 LQKENI. V lost 3 bases and J 7 bases, leaving 15 bases between the germline ends. CDR3 sequence (DNA): TGTGCCAGCTCACCCGTGCAGCCTTCGTTTGGCTACACCTTC. Its protein product is CASSPVQPSFGYTF.

J is TRBJ2-7 and V is TRBV6-2 or TRBV6-3, with 8 bases aligning to TRBD1. Germline values: CDR1 MNHEY, CDR2 SVGEGT. V trimming: 7 bases; J trimming: 6 bases; junction bases outside the gene matches: 2. The CDR3 contains 11 residues. This CDR3 reads CASNTGGEQYF. CDR3 coding DNA: TGTGCCAGCAACACAGGGGGCGAGCAGTACTTC.

This clonotype was seen more than once but under ten times. This chain joins TRBV6-5 and TRBJ2-7, with TRBD1 matching over 7 bases. Trimming cost V 2 bases and J 4 bases; bases outside gene matches: 14. Germline-derived CDR1 and CDR2 are MNHEY and SVGAGI. The CDR3 runs 17 residues. The DNA for the CDR3 is TGTGCCAGCAGTTACGTCCCCGTTACCGACAGGGATTACGAGCAGTACTTC. Translating gives CASSYVPVTDRDYEQYF.